This T cell receptor (beta chain) stems from a study of chemoradiotherapy in HPV16-positive cancers. Repeated repertoire sampling spanned the course of chemoradiotherapy. The protocol was immunoSEQ multiplex PCR, while the TCRdb copy is restricted to in-frame clones and leaves out a portion. Among roughly 1,800 clones listed, about 80% were seen once. V was cut by 3 bases and J by 4 bases, with 13 bases left in between. CDR1 is LNHDA and CDR2 is SQIVND in the germline V gene (reference sequence). The CDR3 contains 14 residues. The J gene is TRBJ2-7, the V gene TRBV19; D perhaps matches TRBD1 (5 bases). Sequences were derived from tumor tissue, sampled from a patient who underwent chemoradiotherapy. This TCR was recovered from a human donor with HPV-associated anogenital cancer. CDR3 in DNA: TGTGCCAGTAGTATTTGGGCAGGGTCGTACGAGCAGTACTTC. Protein product: CASSIWAGSYEQYF.